This record looks at one T cell receptor (beta chain) sequence and its context. Its antigen is not identified. Every single donor gave one heparinised blood draw, and these averaged roughly 100 mL. The authors reverse transcribed all of the isolated RNA, so sequencing captured expressed TCRB transcripts. Some clones are missing from TCRdb's copy, which holds only in-frame ones; the method was immunoSEQ multiplex PCR. The top ten hold 2% to 2.5% of the sample, which has 95,000 to 150,000 clones, 15% to 20% seen once. These data belong to a study of beta chain features in type 1 diabetes. In the study overall: There was similarity between patients and healthy donors in age, gender and cell yields.

Findings and caveats of the study: A moderate, significant TCRB CDR3 shortening appeared in type 1 diabetes across four CD4+ subsets.

This CDR3 has 15 residues. Germline lookup yields CDR1 MNHEY and CDR2 SMNVEV (reference sequence). V lost 6 bases and J lost 0; bases outside the gene matches: 8. The receptor's source is a man aged 25-45 years with type 1 diabetes. Sequencing used central memory CD4+ T cells from blood. This rearrangement joins TRBV27 to TRBJ2-7; 7 nucleotides line up with TRBD1. The DNA for the CDR3 is TGTGCCAGCAGGCTCTACAGGGGTCTCTCCTACGAGCAGTACTTC. Protein: CASRLYRGLSYEQYF.